The entry below gives a single T cell receptor (beta chain) sequence along with its context. The data were taken from a study of OX40 agonist ivuxolimab in advanced cancers. Study-level information: Partial response was recorded in three patients: one hepatocellular carcinoma and two cutaneous melanoma cases.

Profiling relied on immunoSEQ multiplex PCR, and the TCRdb table lists in-frame clones only, not all of them. The sample carries about 66,000 clones, about four fifths recorded once. This CDR3 is 14 amino acids long. The ends were cut back, 2 bases at V and 1 base at J, with 9 bases in the middle. Germline V gene lookup returns CDR1 LNHDA and CDR2 SQIVND (reference sequence). Blood sampling was done at baseline, cycle 4 day 1, and cycle 7 day 1. The TCR originated in an adult with an advanced solid tumor such as melanoma, head and neck, liver or kidney cancer. The specimen comprised CD4+ or CD8+ T cells sorted from blood, sampled in a trial of the OX40 agonist ivuxolimab. This chain links TRBV19 with TRBJ2-7; D is uncertain. The DNA for the CDR3 is TGTGCCAGTAGTATACGGAAGGAATCCTACGAGCAGTACTTC. It codes for CASSIRKESYEQYF.